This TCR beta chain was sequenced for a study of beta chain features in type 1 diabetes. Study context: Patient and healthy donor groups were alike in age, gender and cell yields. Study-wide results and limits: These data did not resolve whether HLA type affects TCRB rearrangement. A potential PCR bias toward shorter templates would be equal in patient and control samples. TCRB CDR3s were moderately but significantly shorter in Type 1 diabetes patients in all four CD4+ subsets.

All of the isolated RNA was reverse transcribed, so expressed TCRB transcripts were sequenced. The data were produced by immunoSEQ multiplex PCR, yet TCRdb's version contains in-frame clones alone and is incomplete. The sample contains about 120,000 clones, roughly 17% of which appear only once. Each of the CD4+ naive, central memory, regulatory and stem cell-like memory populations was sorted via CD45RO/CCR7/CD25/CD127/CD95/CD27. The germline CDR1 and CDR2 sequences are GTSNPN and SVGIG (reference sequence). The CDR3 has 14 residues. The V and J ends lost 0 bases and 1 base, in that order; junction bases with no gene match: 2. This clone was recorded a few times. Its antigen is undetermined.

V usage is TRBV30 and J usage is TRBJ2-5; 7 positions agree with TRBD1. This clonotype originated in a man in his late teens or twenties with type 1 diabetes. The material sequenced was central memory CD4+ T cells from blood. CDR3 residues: CAWSVGQFQETQYF. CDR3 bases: TGTGCCTGGAGTGTGGGACAGTTCCAAGAGACCCAGTACTTC.